A single sample is the source of the 28 T cell receptor beta chains below, sequenced in a study of T cells after yellow fever vaccination. One entry per CDR3 protein results from TCRdb running MiXCR on the 5' RACE reads. The data hold hundreds of thousands of distinct CDR3 sequences, with 9% to 15% observed a single time. The sample here was PBMCs, taken on the day of the yellow fever booster vaccination. These receptors all come from a man aged 25-40 years who received the YFV17D yellow fever vaccine.

The CDR3 here is CASLAASGELFF. DNA of the CDR3: TGTGCCAGCTTAGCGGCGTCCGGGGAGCTGTTTTTT. The chain is built from TRBV7-8 and TRBJ2-2; a weak D match, TRBD2 (6 bases). In germline, CDR1 is SGHVS, CDR2 FQNEAQ. The germline V and J ends were trimmed by 8 bases and 6 bases, with 10 bases remaining between them. The CDR3 contains 12 residues.

This rearrangement joins TRBV12-3 or TRBV12-4 to TRBJ2-7; weak D call: TRBD1 (6 bases). CDR3 length: 14 amino acids. Trimming stripped 5 bases from V and 2 bases from J, with 13 bases between. CDR3 in amino acids: CASSPYGGPYEQYF. DNA for the CDR3: TGTGCCAGCAGTCCCTATGGGGGCCCCTACGAGCAGTACTTC.

This clonotype was seen ten or more times. The chain uses TRBV5-6 and TRBJ2-1; no definite D call. Germline V gene sequence: CDR1 SGHDT, CDR2 YYEEEE. CDR3 length: 13 residues. The V end was cut by 2 bases, the J end by 6 bases, with 9 bases between. This chain's CDR3 is CASSLSVINEQFF. For the CDR3, the DNA is TGTGCCAGCAGCTTAAGTGTGATCAATGAGCAGTTCTTC.

J is TRBJ2-1 and V is TRBV20-1, with 8 bases identical to TRBD2. The CDR3 spans 16 residues. Trimming at V came to 5 bases and at J to 4 bases, leaving 13 bases not matched to a gene. From germline, CDR1 is DFQATT and CDR2 SNEGSKA (reference sequence). The CDR3 sequence is CSASRGAGELYNEQFF. The CDR3 DNA reads TGCAGTGCTTCCCGGGGAGCGGGAGAACTATACAATGAGCAGTTCTTC.

This clonotype was counted between two and nine times. The chain carries TRBV7-2 and TRBJ2-7; D is undetermined. Germline CDR1 SGHTA, CDR2 FQGNSA. The CDR3 contains 12 residues. V lost 5 bases and J 5 bases, leaving 10 bases between the germline ends. The CDR3 spells CASSRPHHEQYF. CDR3 bases: TGTGCCAGCAGCCGTCCCCACCACGAGCAGTACTTC. The full variable domain, in which reference TRBV7-2 and TRBJ2-7 provide the parts outside the CDR3, is GAGVSQSPSNKVTEKGKDVELRCDPISGHTALYWYRQSLGQGLEFLIYFQGNSAPDKSGLPSDRFSAERTGGSVSTLTIQRTQQEDSAVYLCASSRPHHEQYFGPGTRLTVT.

This clonotype has more than one count but fewer than ten. Written as DNA, the CDR3 is TGCGCCAGCAGCCCGTCTTCGGGCGCTTCACGAGGAGATACGCAGTATTTT. Translation: CASSPSSGASRGDTQYF. The V gene is TRBV5-1, the J gene TRBJ2-3; D gene unclear. V lost 4 bases and J 5 bases, leaving 23 bases between the germline ends. Germline V CDR1 and CDR2: SGHRS, YFSETQ. The CDR3 has 17 amino acids.

This clonotype was seen ten or more times. The rearrangement links TRBV6-6 to TRBJ2-7; unclear D gene. The CDR3 is 11 residues long. V lost 4 bases, J lost 8 bases, and 9 bases lay in between. Germline lookup yields CDR1 MNHNY and CDR2 SVGAGI (reference sequence). CDR3 sequence reads: CASSFGEQQYF. CDR3 coding DNA: TGTGCCAGCAGTTTTGGTGAGCAGCAGTACTTC.

The chain combines TRBV30 with TRBJ1-1; no reliable D call. Germline V CDR1 and CDR2: GTSNPN, SVGIG (reference sequence). The CDR3 has 14 residues. Trimming removed 2 bases at V and 0 bases at J, with 10 bases between. The CDR3 bases are TGTGCCTGGAGTACTGCCAGCATGAACACTGAAGCTTTCTTT. The encoded protein is CAWSTASMNTEAFF.

The chain uses TRBV21-1 and TRBJ1-2; the table's D call, TRBD1, has no DNA check behind it. TRBV21-1 is described as a pseudogene. This CDR3 contains 16 residues. CDR3 loop: CASSSRDTKSGYGYTF. The DNA of the CDR3 is TGTGCCAGCAGCTCCAGGGACACCAAGAGCGGTTATGGCTACACCTTC.

This clonotype has a count of ten or more. This chain uses TRBV7-9 with TRBJ2-2; a weak D match, TRBD2 (5 bases). Germline lookup yields CDR1 SEHNR and CDR2 FQNEAQ (reference sequence). The CDR3 covers 13 residues. CDR3 region: CGPPAGNTGELFF. CDR3 in DNA: TGTGGACCTCCGGCGGGGAACACCGGGGAGCTGTTTTTT.

The chain employs TRBV18 and TRBJ2-1; D is perhaps TRBD1 (5 bases). Germline V gene sequence: CDR1 KGHSH, CDR2 LQKENI. The CDR3 runs 14 residues. Trimming left V 3 bases short and J 6 bases short, with 12 bases between. This CDR3 is CASSPSIQVNEQFF. In nucleotides, the CDR3 is TGTGCCAGCTCACCCTCGATACAGGTCAATGAGCAGTTCTTC.

The chain carries TRBV20-1 and TRBJ2-7, with D unclear. The CDR3 extends over 13 amino acids. V lost 1 base, J lost 2 bases, and 9 bases lay in between. Germline-derived CDR1 and CDR2 are DFQATT and SNEGSKA (reference sequence). The CDR3 protein is CSARGLIAYEQYF. For the CDR3, the DNA is TGCAGTGCTAGAGGGCTAATTGCCTACGAGCAGTACTTC.

The gene calls are TRBV4-2 and TRBJ2-1; D is undetermined. Germline values: CDR1 LGHNA, CDR2 YNFKEQ. The CDR3 consists of 13 residues. Trimming cost V 1 base and J 8 bases, with 9 bases left between them. CDR3: CASSQGLEDEQFF. The CDR3 DNA is TGTGCCAGCAGCCAAGGGTTAGAGGATGAGCAGTTCTTC.

This clonotype has only a few counts. The V call is TRBV7-6, the J call TRBJ2-3; 7 bases line up with TRBD1. Germline loops: CDR1 SGHVS, CDR2 FNYEAQ. V was pared by 5 bases and J by 7 bases, with 6 bases of the junction left unmatched. This CDR3 has 13 residues. The CDR3 sequence: CASSSHRGHTQYF. CDR3 nucleotide sequence: TGTGCCAGCAGCAGCCACAGGGGACATACGCAGTATTTT.

The chain couples TRBV6-2 or TRBV6-3 to TRBJ2-3, with D unclear. Trimming removed 2 bases at V and 4 bases at J, with 16 bases between. The CDR3 runs 16 residues. Germline-derived CDR1 and CDR2 are MNHEY and SVGEGT. CDR3 residues: CASSYHTTGPADTQYF. The DNA for the CDR3 is TGTGCCAGCAGTTACCACACGACGGGCCCGGCAGATACGCAGTATTTT.

This clonotype was observed a few times. The chain carries TRBV7-9 and TRBJ2-1; D possibly corresponds to TRBD1 (6 bases). Trimming took 4 bases from V and 5 from J, leaving 18 bases between them. The CDR3 totals 16 residues. The germline gives CDR1 SEHNR, CDR2 FQNEAQ (reference sequence). CDR3 residues: CASSSLTGLYNNEQFF. The CDR3 DNA reads as TGTGCCAGCAGCTCTTTAACAGGGTTGTATAACAATGAGCAGTTCTTC.

Ten or more counts support this clonotype. V and J are TRBV20-1 and TRBJ2-3, with 10 bases aligning to TRBD2. The CDR3 sequence is 15 residues long. J lost 4 bases, V lost 6 bases, and 10 bases had no gene match. Germline lookup yields CDR1 DFQATT and CDR2 SNEGSKA (reference sequence). CDR3 sequence reads: CSAPEASGRADTQYF. The CDR3 coding sequence is TGCAGTGCCCCAGAGGCTAGCGGGAGAGCAGATACGCAGTATTTT.

The table lists this clonotype with a few counts. The chain employs TRBV20-1 and TRBJ2-1; D might be TRBD2 (5 bases). The CDR3 extends over 15 amino acids. The germline V gene has CDR1 DFQATT and CDR2 SNEGSKA (reference sequence). Trimming took 4 bases from V and 3 from J, leaving 16 bases between them. CDR3 bases: TGCAGTGCTAAGACCGGGAAAACCGTCTACAATGAGCAGTTCTTC. Its protein product is CSAKTGKTVYNEQFF.

A word on this clonotype: One end of the junction is discordant with germline, which a read error may explain. CDR3 nucleotide sequence: TGTGCCAGCACCCTTCTTCAGGGGGCCTACAAGCAGTACTTC. Amino acid sequence: CASTLLQGAYKQYF. The chain couples TRBV28 to TRBJ2-7; 8 bases fit TRBD1. The CDR3 length is 14 residues. The V gene's germline CDR1 is MDHEN and CDR2 SYDVKM.

This clonotype was counted between two and nine times. V usage is TRBV9 and J usage is TRBJ1-5, with 7 bases matching TRBD1. The ends lost 1 base at V and 5 bases at J; junction bases unmatched: 6. CDR1 and CDR2 from the germline V gene are SGDLS and YYNGEE. The CDR3 spans 15 residues. This chain's CDR3 is CASSVHGTVYQPQHF. The CDR3 DNA is TGTGCCAGCAGCGTACACGGGACAGTTTATCAGCCCCAGCATTTT.

This clonotype was seen repeatedly, ten times or more. The germline gene is not matched at one end of the junction; a read error may be the cause. The chain recombines TRBV5-1 with TRBJ2-5, with D possibly matching TRBD1 (6 bases). Germline V gene sequence: CDR1 SGHRS, CDR2 YFSETQ. The CDR3 spans 14 residues. The CDR3 loop reads CASSLAGTKETQYF. CDR3 nucleotides: TGTGCCAGCAGTTTAGCCGGGACAAAAGAGACCCAGTACTTC.

J is TRBJ2-3 and V is TRBV7-2, with a weak D call TRBD2 (6 bases). CDR1 is SGHTA and CDR2 is FQGNSA in the germline V gene. The CDR3 is 15 residues long. Deletions cut 5 bases from V and 5 bases from J, with 17 bases between. CDR3 sequence reads: CASSPRSGAGDTQYF. CDR3 nucleotide sequence: TGTGCCAGCAGCCCCAGGTCGGGAGCCGGAGATACGCAGTATTTT.

This clonotype was observed a handful of times. The V and J genes are TRBV18 and TRBJ2-5; unclear D gene. Trimming pared 1 base from V and 5 bases from J, leaving 17 bases between. The CDR3 runs 16 residues. Germline CDR1 is KGHSH and CDR2 is LQKENI. In DNA, the CDR3 is TGTGCCAGCTCACCACGTACATCATCCATGGGGGAGACCCAGTACTTC. The encoded protein is CASSPRTSSMGETQYF.

The gene calls are TRBV4-3 and TRBJ1-1; D possibly corresponds to TRBD1 (5 bases). V lost 1 base and J lost 2, with 11 bases in between. There are 15 residues in the CDR3. The V gene's germline CDR1 is LGHNA and CDR2 YSLEER. This CDR3 is CASSQVGQGNTEAFF. CDR3 bases: TGCGCCAGCAGCCAAGTAGGCCAGGGAAACACTGAAGCTTTCTTT.

Only a few counts were recorded for this clonotype. The rearrangement uses TRBV27 and TRBJ1-2; weak D call: TRBD1 (6 bases). This CDR3 has 11 residues. Germline CDR1 and CDR2: MNHEY and SMNVEV (reference sequence). V lost 8 bases and J 8 bases, leaving 12 bases between the germline ends. For the CDR3, the DNA is TGTGCCAGCGGGCAGGGGAAGGGCTACACCTTC. Its protein product is CASGQGKGYTF.

V and J are TRBV20-1 and TRBJ2-5, with 7 bases lining up with TRBD1. CDR3 length equals 16 residues. Germline trimming cut 0 bases from V and 5 bases from J; bases unmatched to any gene: 12. From germline, CDR1 is DFQATT and CDR2 SNEGSKA (reference sequence). The CDR3 loop reads CSARDSRDSFLETQYF. CDR3 DNA: TGCAGTGCTAGAGATAGTCGGGACAGCTTTTTGGAGACCCAGTACTTC.

The table lists this clonotype with a few counts. The rearrangement uses TRBV6-1 and TRBJ2-1; TRBD2 matches 9 bases. From germline, CDR1 is MNHNS and CDR2 SASEGT. The CDR3 is 14 amino acids. The J segment lost 16 bases and the V segment lost 5 bases, leaving 15 bases of the junction unmatched. CDR3: CASSRLTSGGSCFF. CDR3 bases: TGTGCCAGCAGTCGCTTGACTAGCGGTGGATCATGTTTCTTC.

This rearrangement joins TRBV18 to TRBJ1-1, with TRBD1 matching over 8 bases. The junction had 6 bases not matched to a gene; V was cut back by 3 bases and J by 3 bases. The length of the CDR3 is 15 residues. Per the germline V gene, CDR1 is KGHSH and CDR2 is LQKENI. The CDR3 DNA reads as TGTGCCAGCTCACCCGGGACAGGAGCGGACACTGAAGCTTTCTTT. Its translation is CASSPGTGADTEAFF.